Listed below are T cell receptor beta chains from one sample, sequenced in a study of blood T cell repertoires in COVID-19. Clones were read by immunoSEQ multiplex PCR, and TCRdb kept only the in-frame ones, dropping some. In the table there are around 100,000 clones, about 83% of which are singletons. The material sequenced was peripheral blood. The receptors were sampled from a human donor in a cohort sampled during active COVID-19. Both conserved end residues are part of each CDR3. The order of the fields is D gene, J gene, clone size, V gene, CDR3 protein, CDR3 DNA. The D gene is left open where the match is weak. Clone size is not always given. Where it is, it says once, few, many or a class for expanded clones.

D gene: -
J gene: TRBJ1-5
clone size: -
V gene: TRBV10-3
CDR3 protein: CAISESGSIQPQHF
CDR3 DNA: TGTGCCATCAGTGAGTCGGGGAGTATCCAGCCCCAGCATTTT

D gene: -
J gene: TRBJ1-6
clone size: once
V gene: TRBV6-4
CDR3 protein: CASRGDWKSSYNSPLHF
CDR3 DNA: TGTGCCAGCAGGGGGGACTGGAAGAGCTCCTATAATTCACCCCTCCACTTT

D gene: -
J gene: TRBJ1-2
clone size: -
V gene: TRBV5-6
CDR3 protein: CASSFRREPLTNYGYTF
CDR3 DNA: TGTGCCAGCAGCTTCAGGAGGGAGCCCCTTACTAACTATGGCTACACCTTC

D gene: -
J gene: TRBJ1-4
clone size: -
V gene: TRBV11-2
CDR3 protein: CASSRGQRATNEKLFF
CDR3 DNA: TGTGCCAGCAGCCGTGGACAGAGAGCAACTAATGAAAAACTGTTTTTT

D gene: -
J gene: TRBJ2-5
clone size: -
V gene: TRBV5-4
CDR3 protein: CASSLDQPGTQYF
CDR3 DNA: TGTGCCAGCAGCCTGGACCAGCCAGGGACCCAGTACTTC

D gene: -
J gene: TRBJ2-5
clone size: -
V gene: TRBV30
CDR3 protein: CAWEAGQETQYF
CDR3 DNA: TGTGCCTGGGAAGCGGGTCAAGAGACCCAGTACTTC

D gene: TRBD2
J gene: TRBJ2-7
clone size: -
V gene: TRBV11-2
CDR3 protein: CASSFHSGGYEQYF
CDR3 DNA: TGTGCCAGCAGCTTTCATAGCGGGGGCTACGAGCAGTACTTC

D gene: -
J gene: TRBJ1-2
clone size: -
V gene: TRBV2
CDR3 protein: CASSPPGHTSNYGYTF
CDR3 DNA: TGTGCCAGCAGTCCACCGGGACATACTTCTAACTATGGCTACACCTTC

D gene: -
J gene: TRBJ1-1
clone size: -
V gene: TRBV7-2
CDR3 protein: CASRVTGSTEAFF
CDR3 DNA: TGTGCCAGCAGGGTCACAGGGTCAACTGAAGCTTTCTTT

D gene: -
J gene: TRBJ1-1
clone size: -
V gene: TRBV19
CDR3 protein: CASTDTRNTEAFF
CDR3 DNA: TGTGCCAGTACCGATACACGGAACACTGAAGCTTTCTTT

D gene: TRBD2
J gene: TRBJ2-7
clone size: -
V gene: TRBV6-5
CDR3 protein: CASRGGWVAEQYF
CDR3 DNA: TGTGCCAGCAGGGGGGGGTGGGTAGCCGAGCAGTACTTC

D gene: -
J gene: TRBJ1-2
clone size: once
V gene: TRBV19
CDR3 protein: CASSLRLSPEHTF
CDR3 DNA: TGTGCCAGTAGCCTCCGCCTTTCCCCTGAGCACACCTTC

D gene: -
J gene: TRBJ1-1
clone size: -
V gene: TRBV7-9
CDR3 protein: CASRAGTYNTEAFF
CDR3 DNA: TGTGCCAGCAGGGCCGGGACATATAACACTGAAGCTTTCTTT

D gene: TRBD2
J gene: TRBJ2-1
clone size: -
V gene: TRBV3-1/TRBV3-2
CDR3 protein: CASSTSGPYNEQFF
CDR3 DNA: TGTGCCAGCAGTACTAGCGGACCTTACAATGAGCAGTTCTTC

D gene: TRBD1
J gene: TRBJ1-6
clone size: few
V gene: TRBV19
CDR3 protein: CASSIDRGRSPLHF
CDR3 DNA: TGTGCCAGTAGTATAGACAGGGGGCGGTCACCCCTCCACTTT

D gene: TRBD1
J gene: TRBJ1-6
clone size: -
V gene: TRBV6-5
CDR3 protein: CASSYSARGQSPLHF
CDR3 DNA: TGTGCCAGCAGTTACTCGGCCAGGGGACAGTCACCCCTCCACTTT

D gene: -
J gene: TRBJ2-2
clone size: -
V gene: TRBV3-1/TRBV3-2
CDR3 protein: CASSHAGELFF
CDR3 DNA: TGTGCCAGCAGCCACGCCGGGGAGCTGTTTTTT

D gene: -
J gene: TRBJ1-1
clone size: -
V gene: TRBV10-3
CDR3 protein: CAISESLGEAEAFF
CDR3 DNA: TGTGCCATCAGTGAGTCACTGGGGGAGGCTGAAGCTTTCTTT

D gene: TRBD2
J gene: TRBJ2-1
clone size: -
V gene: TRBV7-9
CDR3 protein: CASSLSGTSGNEQFF
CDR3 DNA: TGTGCCAGCAGCTTATCCGGGACTAGCGGAAATGAGCAGTTCTTC

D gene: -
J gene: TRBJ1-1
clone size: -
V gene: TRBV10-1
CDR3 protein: CASSLTGNTEAFF
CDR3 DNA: TGCGCCAGCAGTCTCACAGGGAACACTGAAGCTTTCTTT

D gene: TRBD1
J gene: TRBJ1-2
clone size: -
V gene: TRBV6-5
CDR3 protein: CASRDRGNYGYTF
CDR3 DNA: TGTGCCAGCAGGGACAGGGGCAACTATGGCTACACCTTC

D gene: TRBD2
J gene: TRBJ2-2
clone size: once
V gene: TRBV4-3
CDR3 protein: CASSPGTSGSWTGELFF
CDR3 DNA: TGCGCCAGCAGCCCCGGGACTAGCGGGAGCTGGACCGGGGAGCTGTTTTTT